This TCR beta chain is from a study of PD-1 blockade in classical Hodgkin lymphoma. Overall study results and limits: Baseline diversity was lower in partial responders and progressors than complete responders. The study reported lower baseline TCR diversity in newly diagnosed patients than in healthy donors. What caused the repertoire differences, perhaps disease activity or prior therapy, remains undefined.

Every patient was affected by relapse after autologous stem cell transplantation, while exposure to brentuximab vedotin was not uniform. Best responses fell into complete response, partial response or progressive disease. Data came from immunoSEQ multiplex PCR; TCRdb stores just in-frame clones and leaves some out. The sample carries roughly 20,000 clones, about 68% recorded once. As concerns this clone: Its matching antigen is unknown.

Germline CDR1 and CDR2: SEHNR and FQNEAQ (reference sequence). The J segment lost 6 bases and the V segment lost 4 bases, leaving 12 bases of the junction unmatched. The length of the CDR3 is 17 residues. Specimen: peripheral blood mononuclear cells (PBMCs), collected at baseline. This TCR came from a human donor with classical Hodgkin lymphoma. V gene TRBV7-9 combines with J gene TRBJ2-1; 10 nucleotides line up with TRBD1. The CDR3 coding sequence is TGTGCCAGCAGCTCAGTCGCCGGGACAGGGGTACCCAATGAGCAGTTCTTC. As protein: CASSSVAGTGVPNEQFF. The whole variable domain, filled in from reference TRBV7-9 and TRBJ2-1, reads DTGVSQNPRHKITKRGQNVTFRCDPISEHNRLYWYRQTLGQGPEFLTYFQNEAQLEKSRLLSDRFSAERPKGSFSTLEIQRTEQGDSAMYLCASSSVAGTGVPNEQFFGPGTRLTVL.